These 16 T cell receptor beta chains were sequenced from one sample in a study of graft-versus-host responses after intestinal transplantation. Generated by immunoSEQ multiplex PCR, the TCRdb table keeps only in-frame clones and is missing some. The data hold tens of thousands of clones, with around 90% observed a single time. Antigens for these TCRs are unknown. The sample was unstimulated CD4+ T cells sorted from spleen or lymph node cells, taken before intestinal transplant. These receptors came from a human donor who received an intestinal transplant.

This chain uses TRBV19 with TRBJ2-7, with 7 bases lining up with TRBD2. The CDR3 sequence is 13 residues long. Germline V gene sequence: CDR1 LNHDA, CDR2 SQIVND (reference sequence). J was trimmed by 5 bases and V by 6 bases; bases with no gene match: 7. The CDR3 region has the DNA TGTGCCAGTAGCCACGCGGGGGAGGACGAGCAGTACTTC. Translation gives CASSHAGEDEQYF.

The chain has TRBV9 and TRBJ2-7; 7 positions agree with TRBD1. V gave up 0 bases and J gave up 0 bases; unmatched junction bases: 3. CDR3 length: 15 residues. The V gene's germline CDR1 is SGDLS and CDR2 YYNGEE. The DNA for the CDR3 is TGTGCCAGCAGCGTAGATGACAGGGCCTCCTACGAGCAGTACTTC. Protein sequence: CASSVDDRASYEQYF.

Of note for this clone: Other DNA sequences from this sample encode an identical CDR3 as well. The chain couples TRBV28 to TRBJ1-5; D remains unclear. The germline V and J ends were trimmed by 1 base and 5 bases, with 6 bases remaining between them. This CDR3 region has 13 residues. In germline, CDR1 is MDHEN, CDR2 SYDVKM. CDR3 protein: CASSLLGDQPQHF. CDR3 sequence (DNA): TGTGCCAGCAGTTTATTGGGAGATCAGCCCCAGCATTTT.

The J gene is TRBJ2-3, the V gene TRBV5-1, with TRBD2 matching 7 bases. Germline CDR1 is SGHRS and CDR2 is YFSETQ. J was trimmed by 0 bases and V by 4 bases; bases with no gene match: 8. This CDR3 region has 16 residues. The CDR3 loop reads CASSVLAGDSTDTQYF. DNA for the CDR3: TGCGCCAGCAGCGTGTTAGCGGGCGATAGCACAGATACGCAGTATTTT.

The CDR3 DNA sequence: TGTGCCAGCAGTTCCCTCTCCTACGAGCAGTACTTC. Protein: CASSSLSYEQYF. The V call is TRBV6-6, the J call TRBJ2-7; D is ambiguous. The V end was cut by 4 bases, the J end by 0 bases, with 4 bases between. This CDR3 comprises 12 residues. Germline V gene lookup returns CDR1 MNHNY and CDR2 SVGAGI (reference sequence).

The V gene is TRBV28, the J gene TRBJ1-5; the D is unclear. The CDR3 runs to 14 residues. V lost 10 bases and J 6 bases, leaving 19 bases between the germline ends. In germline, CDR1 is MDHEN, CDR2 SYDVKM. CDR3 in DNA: TGTGCCACCGCGTCAGTCATTCGGGGTCAGCCCCAGCATTTT. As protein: CATASVIRGQPQHF.

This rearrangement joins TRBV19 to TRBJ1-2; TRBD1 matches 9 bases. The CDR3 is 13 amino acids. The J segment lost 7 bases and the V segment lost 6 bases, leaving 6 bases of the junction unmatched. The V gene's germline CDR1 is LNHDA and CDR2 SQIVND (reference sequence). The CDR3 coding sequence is TGTGCCAGTAGGAGTACAGGGGGCCTTGGCTACACCTTC. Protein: CASRSTGGLGYTF.

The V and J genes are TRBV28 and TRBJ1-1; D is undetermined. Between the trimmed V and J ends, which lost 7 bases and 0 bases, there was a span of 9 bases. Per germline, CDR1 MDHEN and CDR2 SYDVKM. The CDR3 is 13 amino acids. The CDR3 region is CASTSVLNTEAFF. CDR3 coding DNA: TGTGCCAGCACCTCGGTTTTGAACACTGAAGCTTTCTTT. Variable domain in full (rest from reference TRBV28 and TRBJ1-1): DVKVTQSSRYLVKRTGEKVFLECVQDMDHENMFWYRQDPGLGLRLIYFSYDVKMKEKGDIPEGYSVSREKKERFSLILESASTNQTSMYLCASTSVLNTEAFFGQGTRLTVV.

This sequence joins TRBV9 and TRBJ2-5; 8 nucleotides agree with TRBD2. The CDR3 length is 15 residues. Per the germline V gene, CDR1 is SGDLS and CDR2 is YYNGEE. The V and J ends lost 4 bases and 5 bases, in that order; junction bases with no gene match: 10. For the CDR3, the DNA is TGTGCCAGCAGCATAGAGCGGGAGAGAGGTGAGACCCAGTACTTC. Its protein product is CASSIERERGETQYF.

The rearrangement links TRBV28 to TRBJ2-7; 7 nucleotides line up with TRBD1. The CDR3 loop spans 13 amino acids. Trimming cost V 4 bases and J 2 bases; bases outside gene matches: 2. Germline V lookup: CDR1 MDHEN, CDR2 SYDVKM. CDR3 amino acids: CASSSGQPYEQYF. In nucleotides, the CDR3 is TGTGCCAGCAGTTCGGGACAGCCCTACGAGCAGTACTTC.

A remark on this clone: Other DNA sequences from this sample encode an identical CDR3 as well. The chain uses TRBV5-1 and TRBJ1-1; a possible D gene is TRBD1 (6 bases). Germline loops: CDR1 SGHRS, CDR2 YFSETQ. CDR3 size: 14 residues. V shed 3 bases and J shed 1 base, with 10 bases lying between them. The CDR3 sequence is CASSSGQPNTEAFF. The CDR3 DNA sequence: TGCGCCAGCAGCTCGGGACAACCGAACACTGAAGCTTTCTTT.

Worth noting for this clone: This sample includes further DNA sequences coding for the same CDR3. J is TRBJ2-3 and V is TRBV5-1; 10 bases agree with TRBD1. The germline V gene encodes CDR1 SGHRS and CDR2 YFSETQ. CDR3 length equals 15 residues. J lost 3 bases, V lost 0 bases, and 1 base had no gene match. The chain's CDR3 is CASSLEGQGTDTQYF. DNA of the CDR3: TGCGCCAGCAGCTTGGAGGGACAGGGGACAGATACGCAGTATTTT.

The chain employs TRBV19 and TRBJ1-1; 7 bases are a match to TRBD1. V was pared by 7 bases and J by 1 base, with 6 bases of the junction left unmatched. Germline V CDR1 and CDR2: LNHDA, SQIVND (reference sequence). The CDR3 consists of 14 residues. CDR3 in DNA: TGTGCCAGTAAACGGGGACAGCCGAACACTGAAGCTTTCTTT. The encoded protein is CASKRGQPNTEAFF.

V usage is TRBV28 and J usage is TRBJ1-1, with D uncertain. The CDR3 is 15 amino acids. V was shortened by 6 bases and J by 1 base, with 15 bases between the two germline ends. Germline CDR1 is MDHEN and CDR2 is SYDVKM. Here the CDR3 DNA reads TGTGCCAGCAGAACCCGGGTCTCCGGGAACACTGAAGCTTTCTTT. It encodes CASRTRVSGNTEAFF.

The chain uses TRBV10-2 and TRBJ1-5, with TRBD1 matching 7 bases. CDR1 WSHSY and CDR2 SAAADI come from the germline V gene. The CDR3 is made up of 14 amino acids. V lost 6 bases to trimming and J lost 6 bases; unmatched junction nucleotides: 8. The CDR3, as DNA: TGCGCCAGCAGGGAGACAGGGCTTGGTCAGCCCCAGCATTTT. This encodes CASRETGLGQPQHF.

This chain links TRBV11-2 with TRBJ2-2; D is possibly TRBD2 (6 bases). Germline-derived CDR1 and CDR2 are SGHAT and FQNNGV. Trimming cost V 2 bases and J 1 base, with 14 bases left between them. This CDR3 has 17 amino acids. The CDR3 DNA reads TGTGCCAGCAGCTTAACCCGCCAGGGAGGGAACACCGGGGAGCTGTTTTTT. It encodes CASSLTRQGGNTGELFF. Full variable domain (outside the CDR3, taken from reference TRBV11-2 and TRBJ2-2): EAGVAQSPRYKIIEKRQSVAFWCNPISGHATLYWYQQILGQGPKLLIQFQNNGVVDDSQLPKDRFSAERLKGVDSTLKIQPAKLEDSAVYLCASSLTRQGGNTGELFFGEGSRLTVL.